Following are 12 T cell receptor beta chains from one sample sequenced in a study of Graves' ophthalmopathy and Graves' hyperthyroidism. The authors amplified TCR beta CDR3 regions, and they did so from RNA transcripts for repertoire sequencing. A first-round RT-PCR used HTBI primers, followed by a second-round multiplex PCR. TCRdb itself ran the multiplex PCR reads through MiXCR, one entry per CDR3 protein. The repertoire includes some 160,000 distinct CDR3 sequences, approximately 40% of them detected once, and approximately 8.9% sits in the top ten. Sample: peripheral blood. Receptors originate from a man aged 30 to 45 with Graves' ophthalmopathy.

This clonotype was detected many times. The V call is TRBV28, the J call TRBJ2-1; 7 nucleotides agree with TRBD1. The CDR3 runs 15 residues. Germline V CDR1 and CDR2: MDHEN, SYDVKM. The junction had 6 bases not matched to a gene; V was cut back by 1 base and J by 6 bases. CDR3 sequence reads: CASSLYEGQVNEQFF. CDR3 in DNA: TGTGCCAGCAGTTTATACGAAGGACAGGTCAATGAGCAGTTCTTC.

This clonotype was found many times. The chain couples TRBV4-1 to TRBJ1-2; 8 bases are a match to TRBD1. CDR3 length equals 13 residues. The germline CDR1 and CDR2 sequences are MGHRA and YSYEKL. V shed 0 bases, J shed 9 bases, and the junction held 3 bases outside the gene matches. The CDR3 nucleotides are TGCGCCAGCAGCCAAGATCGACAGGGGAGCTACACCTTC. This sequence encodes CASSQDRQGSYTF.

The chain carries TRBV12-3 or TRBV12-4 and TRBJ2-4; D tentatively reads TRBD1 or TRBD2 (6 bases each). This CDR3 comprises 12 residues. Trimming removed 4 bases at V and 16 bases at J, with 17 bases between. The CDR3 DNA follows: TGTGCCAGCAGTTGGTCGGCAGGGGACTTTTACTTC. Its translation: CASSWSAGDFYF.

J is TRBJ1-2 and V is TRBV6-4; D gene uncertain. Germline V gene sequence: CDR1 MRHNA, CDR2 SNTAGT. This CDR3 is built from 12 residues. V was clipped by 7 bases and J by 8 bases, with 14 bases between them. This CDR3 is CASTSMQDGYTF. CDR3 nucleotide sequence: TGTGCCAGCACATCAATGCAGGACGGCTACACCTTC.

The CDR3 reads CSAREIQGSQPQHF. CDR3 bases: TGCAGTGCTAGGGAAATACAGGGAAGTCAGCCCCAGCATTTT. The J gene is TRBJ1-5, the V gene TRBV20-1; possible D gene TRBD1, 6 bases. Germline-derived CDR1 and CDR2 are DFQATT and SNEGSKA (reference sequence). The CDR3 loop spans 14 amino acids. Deletions cut 3 bases from V and 6 bases from J, with 15 bases between.

This clonotype was observed a handful of times. The chain links TRBV28 to TRBJ1-1; D not certain. The CDR3 is made up of 13 amino acids. Germline loops: CDR1 MDHEN, CDR2 SYDVKM. Deletions cut 3 bases from V and 4 bases from J, with 9 bases between. The CDR3 loop is CASSFLGSTEAFF. In DNA, the CDR3 is TGTGCCAGCAGTTTCCTGGGCAGCACTGAAGCTTTCTTT.

In its sample, this clonotype was seen many times. As the CDR3 is not closed by the conserved phenylalanine or tryptophan, this likely results from a read error. This sequence joins TRBV30 and TRBJ2-7; weak D call: TRBD1 (5 bases). V lost 0 bases to trimming and J lost 0 bases, with 12 bases between them. CDR3 length: 15 residues. Germline assignment: CDR1 GTSNPN and CDR2 SVGIG (reference sequence). Here the CDR3 reads CAWSVRAGRSYEQYL. The CDR3 DNA is TGTGCCTGGAGTGTACGGGCAGGGCGCTCCTACGAGCAGTACCTC.

This clonotype was counted many times. The chain joins TRBV11-3 to TRBJ2-2; no clear D. This CDR3 is 12 amino acids long. The germline gives CDR1 SGHNT, CDR2 YENEEA. V was pared by 2 bases and J by 6 bases, with 4 bases between. This CDR3 is CASSLYPGELFF. For the CDR3, the DNA is TGTGCCAGCAGCTTATACCCCGGGGAGCTGTTTTTT.

This chain uses TRBV11-2 with TRBJ2-7, with TRBD1 matching 8 bases. This CDR3 region has 19 residues. The J segment lost 4 bases and the V segment lost 5 bases, leaving 22 bases of the junction unmatched. The germline V gene has CDR1 SGHAT and CDR2 FQNNGV. The CDR3 is CASSATGVVFRPPTYEQYF. The CDR3 DNA reads as TGTGCCAGCAGCGCGACAGGGGTGGTGTTCCGGCCCCCAACTTACGAGCAGTACTTC.

The chain combines TRBV5-1 with TRBJ1-1; 7 bases match TRBD1. This CDR3 is 12 amino acids long. The V gene's germline CDR1 is SGHRS and CDR2 YFSETQ. V shed 9 bases and J 10 bases; nucleotides not matched to a gene: 12. The CDR3 region has the DNA TGCGCCAAGAGTATCGGCAGGGGGGCAGCTTTCTTT. It encodes CAKSIGRGAAFF.

This clonotype has at least ten counts. The CDR3: CSVEEYTPGYGYTF. The DNA of the CDR3 is TGCAGCGTTGAAGAGTACACCCCGGGCTATGGCTACACCTTC. The chain recombines TRBV29-1 with TRBJ1-2; D gene unclear. Germline V lookup: CDR1 SQVTM, CDR2 ANQGSEA. This CDR3 has 14 residues. V shed 0 bases and J shed 4 bases, with 12 bases lying between them.

In nucleotides, the CDR3 is TGTGCCAGCAGTGAATATAATTCGGATCAGCCCCAGCATTTT. This sequence encodes CASSEYNSDQPQHF. V gene TRBV25-1 combines with J gene TRBJ1-5, with D hard to call. CDR3 size: 14 residues. V lost 0 bases to trimming and J lost 5 bases, with 8 bases between them. CDR1 is MGHDK and CDR2 is SYGVNS in the germline V gene.